This T cell receptor (beta chain) is drawn from a study of T cell responses to AZD1222 COVID-19 vaccine. Study overall: Second-dose recipients at about 4 or about 12 weeks were treated as one pooled group.

V was trimmed by 4 bases and J by 0 bases, leaving 16 bases between them. The CDR3 has 17 residues. CDR1 is LGHDT, CDR2 YNNKEL, per germline (reference sequence). Study results and caveats: Reportedly, nearly half of unique spike TCRs recognized epitopes outside B.1.351/B.1.1.7 mutations. Only a handful of AZD1222 recipients tested seropositive at baseline.

As regards this clone: What it binds is unknown.

Method: immunoSEQ multiplex PCR; TCRdb's copy keeps in-frame clones and lacks some. The sample shows about 120,000 clones, about 90% of them seen only once. J is TRBJ1-3 and V is TRBV3-1 (or the pseudogene TRBV3-2), with D uncertain. The sequencing here drew on peripheral blood, taken on day 0 of AZD1222 vaccination. This TCR derives from an adult in good health. Here the CDR3 reads CASSLRTVASSGNTIYF. In nucleotides, the CDR3 is TGTGCCAGCAGCCTCCGAACAGTGGCCAGCTCTGGAAACACCATATATTTT.